This paragraph reports one T cell receptor (beta chain). What it binds is not known. Measured with immunoSEQ multiplex PCR; TCRdb has only the in-frame clones, and not every one. The sample consists of tens of thousands of clones, 85% to 95% of them appearing once. Germline V gives CDR1 LNHDA, CDR2 SQIVND (reference sequence). The length of the CDR3 is 14 residues. The germline V and J ends were trimmed by 8 bases and 3 bases, with 14 bases remaining between them. The data are from a study of graft-versus-host responses after intestinal transplantation. The wider study: Recipients were given multivisceral, liver-intestinal, or isolated intestinal transplants. Anti-thymocyte globulin induction preceded three to four years of tacrolimus and steroid maintenance in all recipients. Study-level findings and limits: Researchers found GvH clones in recipient marrow, and some showed up first in ileum or blood.

Specimen: unstimulated CD8+ T cells sorted from spleen or lymph node cells, collected before transplant. The chain joins TRBV19 to TRBJ1-5; D remains unclear. The TCR sequence derives from a human donor who was the organ donor for an intestinal transplant. The CDR3 coding sequence is TGTGCCAGTCGCGAGGGTCAGAACAATCAGCCCCAGCATTTT. It specifies CASREGQNNQPQHF.